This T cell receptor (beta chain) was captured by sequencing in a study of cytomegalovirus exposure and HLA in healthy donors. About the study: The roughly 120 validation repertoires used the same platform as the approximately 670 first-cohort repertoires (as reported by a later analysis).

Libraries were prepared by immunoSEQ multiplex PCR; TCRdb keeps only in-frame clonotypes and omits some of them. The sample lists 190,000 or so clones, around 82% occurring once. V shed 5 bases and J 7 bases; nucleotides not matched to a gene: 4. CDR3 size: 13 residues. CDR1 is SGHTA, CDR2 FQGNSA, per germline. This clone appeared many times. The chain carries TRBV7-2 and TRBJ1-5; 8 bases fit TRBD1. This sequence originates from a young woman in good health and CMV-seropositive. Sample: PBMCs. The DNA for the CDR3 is TGTGCCAGCAGCATCAGGGGGCAACAGCCCCAGCATTTT. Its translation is CASSIRGQQPQHF.